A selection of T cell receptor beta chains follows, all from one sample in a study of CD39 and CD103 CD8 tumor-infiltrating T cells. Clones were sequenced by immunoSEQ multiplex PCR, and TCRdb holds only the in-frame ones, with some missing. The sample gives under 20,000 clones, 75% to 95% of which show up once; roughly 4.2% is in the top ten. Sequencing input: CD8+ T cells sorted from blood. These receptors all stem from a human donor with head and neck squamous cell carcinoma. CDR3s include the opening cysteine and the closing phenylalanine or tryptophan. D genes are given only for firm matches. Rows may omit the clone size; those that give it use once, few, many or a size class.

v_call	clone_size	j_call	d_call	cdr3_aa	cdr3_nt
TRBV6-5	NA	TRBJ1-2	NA	CASSYSRYYGYTF	TGTGCCAGCAGTTACTCTAGGTATTATGGCTACACCTTC
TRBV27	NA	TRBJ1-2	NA	CASRTSNYGYTF	TGTGCCAGCAGGACCTCCAACTATGGCTACACCTTC
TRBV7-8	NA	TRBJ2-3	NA	CASTQWAGLSDTQYF	TGTGCCAGCACCCAATGGGCGGGGCTTTCAGATACGCAGTATTTT
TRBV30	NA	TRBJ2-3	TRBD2	CAWSPGGGTDTQYF	TGTGCCTGGTCACCTGGGGGGGGCACAGATACGCAGTATTTT
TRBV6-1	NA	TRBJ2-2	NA	CASSEPQGTLNTGELFF	TGTGCCAGCAGTGAGCCCCAGGGAACCCTAAACACCGGGGAGCTGTTTTTT
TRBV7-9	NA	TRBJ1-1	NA	CASSYGPREAFF	TGTGCCAGCAGTTACGGACCGCGTGAAGCTTTCTTT
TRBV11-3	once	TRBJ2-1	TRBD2	CASSLGVWLAGQDNNEQFF	TGTGCCAGCAGCTTGGGCGTCTGGCTAGCGGGCCAAGATAACAATGAGCAGTTCTTC
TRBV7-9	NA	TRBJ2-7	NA	CASSSTLITRTGGYEQYF	TGTGCCAGCAGCTCAACCCTCATTACCCGGACAGGAGGGTACGAGCAGTACTTC
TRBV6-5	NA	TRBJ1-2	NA	CASRAGTHYGYTF	TGTGCCAGCAGAGCCGGGACTCACTATGGCTACACCTTC
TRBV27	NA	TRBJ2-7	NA	CASSWGNPYEQYF	TGTGCCAGCAGTTGGGGCAACCCCTACGAGCAGTACTTC
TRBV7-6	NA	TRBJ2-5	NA	CASSFSLQETQYF	TGTGCCAGCAGCTTCTCCCTCCAAGAGACCCAGTACTTC
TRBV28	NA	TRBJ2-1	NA	CASSLGGTEQFF	TGTGCCAGCAGTTTAGGAGGGACTGAGCAGTTCTTC
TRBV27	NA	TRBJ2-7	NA	CASSLAGGIDEQYF	TGTGCCAGCAGTTTAGCCGGGGGTATAGACGAGCAGTACTTC
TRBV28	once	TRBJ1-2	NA	CASSFSRTEPSDYGYTF	TGTGCCAGCAGTTTCTCTCGGACGGAGCCCTCTGACTATGGCTACACCTTC
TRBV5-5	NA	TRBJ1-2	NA	CASSLWEGTGYTF	TGTGCCAGCAGCTTGTGGGAAGGGACGGGCTACACCTTC
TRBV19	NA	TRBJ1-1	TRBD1	CASEVGTANTEAFF	TGTGCCAGTGAAGTAGGGACAGCGAACACTGAAGCTTTCTTT
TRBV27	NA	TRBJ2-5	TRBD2	CASSSGLAGEQETQYF	TGTGCCAGCAGTTCGGGACTAGCGGGAGAACAAGAGACCCAGTACTTC
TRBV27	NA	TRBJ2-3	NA	CASKWGDSSTDTQYF	TGTGCCAGCAAATGGGGGGACTCTAGCACAGATACGCAGTATTTT
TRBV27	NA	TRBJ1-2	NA	CASRNVGDYGYTF	TGTGCCAGCAGAAATGTCGGGGACTATGGCTACACCTTC
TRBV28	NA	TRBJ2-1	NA	CASSRGLYNEQFF	TGTGCCAGCAGTAGGGGACTCTACAATGAGCAGTTCTTC
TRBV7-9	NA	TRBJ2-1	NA	CASSLIQFEVGEQFF	TGTGCCAGCAGCTTAATACAGTTCGAGGTCGGGGAGCAGTTCTTC
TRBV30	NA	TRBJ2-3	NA	CAWSVRLGWPDTQYF	TGTGCCTGGAGTGTAAGGTTAGGGTGGCCAGATACGCAGTATTTT
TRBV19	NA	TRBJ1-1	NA	CASSWGAGNTEAFF	TGTGCCAGTAGTTGGGGGGCGGGGAACACTGAAGCTTTCTTT
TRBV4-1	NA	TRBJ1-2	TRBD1	CASSQIGQGGYGYTF	TGCGCCAGCAGCCAGATCGGACAGGGCGGCTATGGCTACACCTTC
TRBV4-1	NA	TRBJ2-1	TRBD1	CASSLGTGGYNEQFF	TGCGCCAGCAGCCTCGGGACAGGGGGATACAATGAGCAGTTCTTC
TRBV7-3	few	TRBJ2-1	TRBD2	CASSQGAASGYNEQFF	TGTGCCAGCAGCCAAGGGGCCGCTAGCGGCTACAATGAGCAGTTCTTC
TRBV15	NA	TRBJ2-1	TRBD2	CATLSGGAKNEQFF	TGTGCCACCCTTAGCGGGGGGGCGAAGAATGAGCAGTTCTTC
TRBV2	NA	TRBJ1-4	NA	CASSDGFGGKLFF	TGTGCCAGCAGTGACGGATTTGGTGGAAAACTGTTTTTT
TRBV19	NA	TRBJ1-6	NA	CASSIDHSWFNSPLHF	TGTGCCAGTAGTATAGATCACAGCTGGTTTAACTCACCCCTCCACTTT
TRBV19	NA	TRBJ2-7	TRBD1	CASSITGGAYEQYF	TGTGCCAGTAGTATCACAGGGGGCGCATACGAGCAGTACTTC
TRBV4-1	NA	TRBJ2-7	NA	CASSHIQSYEQYF	TGCGCCAGCAGCCACATCCAGAGTTACGAGCAGTACTTC
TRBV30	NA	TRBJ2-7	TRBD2	CACGTSGGGPPYEQYF	TGTGCCTGCGGGACTAGCGGGGGGGGGCCCCCCTACGAGCAGTACTTC
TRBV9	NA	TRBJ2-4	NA	CASSEGVSGNIQYF	TGTGCCAGCAGCGAAGGGGTGTCGGGAAACATTCAGTACTTC
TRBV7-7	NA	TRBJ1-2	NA	CAMSGNYGYTF	TGTGCTATGTCAGGTAACTATGGCTACACCTTC
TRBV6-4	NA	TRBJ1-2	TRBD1	CASSRTGESWGYTF	TGTGCCAGCAGTCGGACAGGGGAATCGTGGGGCTACACCTTC
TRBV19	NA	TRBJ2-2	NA	CASSMSSYTGELFF	TGTGCCAGTAGTATGAGTAGTTATACCGGGGAGCTGTTTTTT
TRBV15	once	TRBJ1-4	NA	CATSRDRVATNEKLFF	TGTGCCACCAGCAGAGATCGGGTGGCAACTAATGAAAAACTGTTTTTT
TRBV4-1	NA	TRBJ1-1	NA	CASSQEGTGTGIEAFF	TGCGCCAGCAGCCAAGAGGGGACCGGGACGGGCATAGAAGCTTTCTTT
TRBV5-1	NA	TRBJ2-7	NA	CASSQGPTYEQYF	TGCGCCAGCAGCCAAGGACCAACCTACGAGCAGTACTTC
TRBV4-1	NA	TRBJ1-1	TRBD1	CASSQEDIRTGLLNTEAFF	TGCGCCAGCAGCCAAGAAGATATCAGGACAGGGCTCTTGAACACTGAAGCTTTCTTT
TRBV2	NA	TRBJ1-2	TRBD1	CASSAQGQGDLGYGYTF	TGTGCCAGCAGCGCACAGGGACAGGGGGATTTGGGCTATGGCTACACCTTC
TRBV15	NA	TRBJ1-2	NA	CATSSEGVGYGYTF	TGTGCCACCAGCAGCGAGGGGGTCGGCTATGGCTACACCTTC
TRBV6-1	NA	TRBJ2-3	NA	CASSEAEGADTQYF	TGTGCCAGCAGTGAAGCTGAGGGCGCAGATACGCAGTATTTT
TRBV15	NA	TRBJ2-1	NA	CATSRDTGGSYNEQFF	TGTGCCACCAGCAGAGATACGGGCGGTTCCTACAATGAGCAGTTCTTC
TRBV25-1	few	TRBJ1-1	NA	CASTTTGDWVSGTEAFF	TGTGCCAGCACTACCACGGGGGATTGGGTGAGTGGCACTGAAGCTTTCTTT
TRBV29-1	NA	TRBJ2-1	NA	CSVEGIDPFSNEQFF	TGCAGCGTTGAGGGGATAGATCCCTTCTCCAATGAGCAGTTCTTC
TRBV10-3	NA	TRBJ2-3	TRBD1	CAISWTGGTDTQYF	TGTGCCATCAGTTGGACAGGGGGAACAGATACGCAGTATTTT
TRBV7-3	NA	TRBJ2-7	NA	CASSLTKLGEQYF	TGTGCCAGCAGCTTAACCAAGCTCGGCGAGCAGTACTTC
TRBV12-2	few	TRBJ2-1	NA	CASRLVGGANEQFF	TGTGCAAGTCGCTTAGTCGGGGGGGCGAATGAGCAGTTCTTC
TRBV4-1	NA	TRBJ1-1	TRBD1	CASSQGQGVMNTEAFF	TGCGCCAGCAGCCAGGGACAGGGGGTCATGAACACTGAAGCTTTCTTT
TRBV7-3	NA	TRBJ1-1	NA	CASSLQKNTEAFF	TGTGCCAGCAGCTTACAAAAGAACACTGAAGCTTTCTTT